A single sample gave rise to the 3 T cell receptor beta chains below, sequenced in a study of control samples from healthy donors and cancer patients. The table came from immunoSEQ multiplex PCR; TCRdb's copy has only in-frame clones and leaves some out. The sample lists about 85,000 clones, 85% to 90% occurring once. The sample was blood. The receptors come from a woman between 55 and 75 years old in good health.

This chain links TRBV5-8 with TRBJ1-2; D is unresolved. The CDR3 length is 16 residues. Germline V gene sequence: CDR1 SGHTS, CDR2 YDEGEE. V was shortened by 1 base and J by 1 base, with 14 bases between the two germline ends. CDR3 DNA: TGTGCCAGCAGCTTGTCTAGTACGGCACTTAACTATGGCTACACCTTC. This codes for CASSLSSTALNYGYTF.

This clone was observed once. The rearrangement links TRBV7-2 to TRBJ2-1; 8 bases agree with TRBD2. V dropped 1 base and J dropped 4; count of bases not matched to a gene: 6. The germline gives CDR1 SGHTA, CDR2 FQGNSA. The CDR3 runs to 16 residues. CDR3 in DNA: TGTGCCAGCAGCTTAGTCTCCAGCGGGGGTTACAATGAGCAGTTCTTC. It encodes CASSLVSSGGYNEQFF.

This sequence joins TRBV2 and TRBJ1-5; perhaps TRBD1 as D (6 bases). This CDR3 is 13 amino acids long. From germline, CDR1 is SNHLY and CDR2 FYNNEI. The CDR3 is CATGPQGNQPQHF. The DNA of the CDR3 is TGTGCTACAGGGCCCCAGGGCAATCAGCCCCAGCATTTT.